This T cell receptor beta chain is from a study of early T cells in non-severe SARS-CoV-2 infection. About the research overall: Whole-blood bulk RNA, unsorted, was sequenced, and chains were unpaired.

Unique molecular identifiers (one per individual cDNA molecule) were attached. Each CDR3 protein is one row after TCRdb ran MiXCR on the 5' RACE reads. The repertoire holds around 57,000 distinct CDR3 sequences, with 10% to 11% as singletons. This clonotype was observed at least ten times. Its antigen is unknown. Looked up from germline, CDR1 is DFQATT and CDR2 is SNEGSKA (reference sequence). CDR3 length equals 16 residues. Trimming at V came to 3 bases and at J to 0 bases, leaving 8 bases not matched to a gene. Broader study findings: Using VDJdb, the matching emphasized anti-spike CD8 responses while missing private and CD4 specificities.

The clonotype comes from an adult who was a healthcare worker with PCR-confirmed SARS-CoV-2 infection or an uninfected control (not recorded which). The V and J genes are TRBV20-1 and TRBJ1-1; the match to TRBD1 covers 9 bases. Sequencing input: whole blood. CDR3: CSASPGTGILNTEAFF. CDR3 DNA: TGCAGTGCTAGTCCCGGGACAGGGATCTTGAACACTGAAGCTTTCTTT.